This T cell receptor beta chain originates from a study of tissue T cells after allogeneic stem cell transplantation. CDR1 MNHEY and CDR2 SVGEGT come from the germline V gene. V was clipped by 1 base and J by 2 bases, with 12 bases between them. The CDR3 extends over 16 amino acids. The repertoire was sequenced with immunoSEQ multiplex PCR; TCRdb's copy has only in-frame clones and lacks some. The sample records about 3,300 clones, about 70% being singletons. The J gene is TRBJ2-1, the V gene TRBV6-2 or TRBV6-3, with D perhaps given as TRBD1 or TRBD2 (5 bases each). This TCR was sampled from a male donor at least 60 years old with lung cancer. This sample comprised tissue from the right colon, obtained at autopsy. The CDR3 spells CASSYLRDPPYNEQFF. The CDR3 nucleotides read TGTGCCAGCAGTTACTTACGGGACCCCCCCTACAATGAGCAGTTCTTC.